This T cell receptor (beta chain) was found in a study of cytomegalovirus exposure and HLA in healthy donors. Points from the study as a whole: Cytomegalovirus-associated status was assigned to some 160 TCR beta chains. TRBV6-2, TRBV6-3 and other indistinguishable V segments were excluded.

Germline V gene sequence: CDR1 KGHSH, CDR2 LQKENI. This CDR3 contains 16 residues. V lost 0 bases and J lost 6; bases outside the gene matches: 7. The PCR contained 60 Vbeta and 13 Jbeta primers. Sequenced by immunoSEQ multiplex PCR; TCRdb stores in-frame clones only, minus some. The profile shows fewer than 110,000 clones, roughly three quarters of them singletons. This clone showed up just once. Its specificity is unknown. The receptor was derived from a middle-aged man in good health and CMV-seronegative. The chain employs TRBV18 and TRBJ2-1, with TRBD1 identical over 8 bases. The sequencing sample was made of PBMCs. CDR3 DNA: TGTGCCAGCTCACCACCCCAGGGGGCGCCGCCCAATGAGCAGTTCTTC. This encodes CASSPPQGAPPNEQFF.